This record looks at one T cell receptor beta chain sequence and its context. Before being deemed recovered, Cohort 3 donors had two negative PCRs, clearance, or symptom resolution. The assay was immunoSEQ multiplex PCR, and TCRdb's table has in-frame clones only and misses some. The profile shows around 240,000 clones, roughly 88% of them singletons. This entry is derived from a study of blood T cell repertoires in COVID-19. The wider study: The study drew acute and convalescent COVID-19 samples from the United States, Italy and Spain.

Germline lookup yields CDR1 SGHRS and CDR2 YFSETQ. V lost 1 base and J 1 base, leaving 12 bases between the germline ends. The CDR3 length is 15 residues. Sequenced sample: PBMCs or T cells enriched from blood (not recorded which). The clonotype originates from a woman aged 45-59 years who had recovered from COVID-19. This chain links TRBV5-1 with TRBJ2-7; tentative D call: TRBD1 (6 bases). The CDR3 region is CASSLQGRGSYEQYF. The CDR3 region has the DNA TGCGCCAGCAGCTTGCAGGGTAGGGGGTCCTACGAGCAGTACTTC.